This TCR beta chain emerged from a study of T cell repertoires in cytomegalovirus infection. At the level of the study: CMV infection together with matching HLA type was indicated by public TCR beta signatures.

The CDR3 covers 12 residues. The ends were cut back, 5 bases at V and 8 bases at J, with 12 bases in the middle. Germline CDR1 is SGHTA and CDR2 is FQGNSA. TCRdb re-derived calls from the reads in MiXCR, one entry per CDR3 protein. The sample yields roughly 300,000 distinct CDR3 sequences, more than 20% seen once. Study observations and caveats: Clonotypes of TCR beta that were HLA-C-restricted and CMV-specific dominated the ex vivo response. Frequencies of public TCR beta families were cumulated, and this identified carriers of CMV plus the relevant HLA.

This clonotype was observed a few times. The antigen is not known. The source material was PBMCs. The source is a human donor in good health (CMV status not recorded). Some clones in this sample may be carry-over from other donors' samples. This chain connects TRBV7-2 to TRBJ1-1; D perhaps matches TRBD1 (5 bases). The CDR3 here is CASSRAGLEAFF. CDR3 sequence (DNA): TGTGCCAGCAGCAGGGCAGGGTTGGAAGCTTTCTTT.